The T cell receptor (beta chain) described here comes from a study of blood T cell repertoires in COVID-19. Study details: T cells, B-cell-depleted T cells, or PBMCs supplied cDNA or gDNA.

V was clipped by 5 bases and J by 4 bases; unmatched bases: 4. The germline CDR1 and CDR2 sequences are SGHRS and YFSETQ. This CDR3 comprises 13 residues. This clone was recorded a few times. In the original workflow: Amplification with reference gene primers provided the estimates of nucleated cell counts. The protocol was immunoSEQ multiplex PCR, while the TCRdb copy is restricted to in-frame clones and leaves out a portion. V and J calls plus clone size are reproduced from that table; the DNA served to infer D and trimming. The table shows 140,000 to 150,000 clones, with 86% occurring only once. The recovered donors of Cohort 3 showed two negative PCRs, clearance, or symptom resolution.

This chain links TRBV5-1 with TRBJ1-2; 8 bases are shared with TRBD1. Sequenced material: PBMCs or T cells enriched from blood (not recorded which). The receptor's source is a man aged 50 to 60 who had recovered from COVID-19. The CDR3 protein is CASSFDRGYGYTF. The CDR3 nucleotides read TGCGCCAGCAGTTTCGACAGGGGCTATGGCTACACCTTC.